A single sample is the source of the 10 T cell receptor beta chains below, sequenced in a study of cytomegalovirus exposure and HLA in healthy donors. PCR involved 60 Vbeta and 13 Jbeta primers. The protocol was immunoSEQ multiplex PCR, while the TCRdb copy is restricted to in-frame clones and leaves out a portion. This sample carries 70,000 to 90,000 clones, 66% of them seen once, and the ten largest clones take roughly 21%. The sample was PBMCs. All receptors derive from a man aged 35-49 years in good health and CMV-seropositive.

This clone was detected only once. Other DNA sequences in this sample translate to the same CDR3. The chain employs TRBV15 and TRBJ1-2; 7 nucleotides line up with TRBD1. The trim removed 6 bases at V and 7 bases at J, leaving 14 bases unmatched. CDR1 and CDR2 (germline): LNHNV, YYDKDF (reference sequence). The CDR3 loop spans 15 amino acids. The CDR3 DNA is TGTGCCACCAGTAGACCGAGACAGGGTCTGGCTGGCTACACCTTC. As protein: CATSRPRQGLAGYTF.

The V gene is TRBV28, the J gene TRBJ1-1, with 7 bases fitting TRBD1. The CDR3 consists of 16 residues. Looked up from germline, CDR1 is MDHEN and CDR2 is SYDVKM. V trimming: 2 bases; J trimming: 1 base; junction bases outside the gene matches: 7. CDR3 loop: CASSLPLGTENTEAFF. The CDR3, as DNA: TGTGCCAGCAGTTTACCCCTTGGGACAGAGAACACTGAAGCTTTCTTT. The full variable domain, in which reference TRBV28 and TRBJ1-1 provide the parts outside the CDR3, is DVKVTQSSRYLVKRTGEKVFLECVQDMDHENMFWYRQDPGLGLRLIYFSYDVKMKEKGDIPEGYSVSREKKERFSLILESASTNQTSMYLCASSLPLGTENTEAFFGQGTRLTVV.

The chain is built from TRBV7-8 and TRBJ1-5, with TRBD1 matching 8 bases. The CDR3 has 15 residues. J lost 4 bases, V lost 3 bases, and 5 bases had no gene match. CDR1 and CDR2 (germline): SGHVS, FQNEAQ. This CDR3 is CASSFTRQGNQPQHF. The CDR3 DNA is TGTGCCAGCAGCTTTACCCGACAGGGGAATCAGCCCCAGCATTTT.

The V and J genes are TRBV30 and TRBJ2-7, with a weak D call TRBD2 (5 bases). From germline, CDR1 is GTSNPN and CDR2 SVGIG (reference sequence). The CDR3 loop spans 14 amino acids. The V and J ends lost 2 bases and 5 bases respectively, with 16 bases between them. The CDR3 protein is CAWSSRELGDEQYF. CDR3 DNA: TGTGCCTGGAGTTCCCGGGAACTTGGAGACGAGCAGTACTTC.

The CDR3 reads CASTIGGSQYF. The DNA of the CDR3 is TGTGCCAGCACTATCGGGGGTTCCCAGTACTTC. The chain is built from TRBV6-5 and TRBJ2-5; perhaps TRBD2 as D (6 bases). The germline gives CDR1 MNHEY, CDR2 SVGAGI. With 7 bases removed from V and 9 bases from J, the gap between germline ends came to 12 bases. CDR3 length: 11 residues.

This clone was counted only a few times. The V gene is TRBV5-6, the J gene TRBJ2-7; 9 positions agree with TRBD1. The CDR3 contains 17 residues. J gave up 2 bases and V 2 bases, and 11 bases lay outside the gene matches. CDR1 SGHDT and CDR2 YYEEEE come from the germline V gene. CDR3 coding DNA: TGTGCCAGCAGCTTCCGGACAGGGGCCTTATCCGCCTACGAGCAGTACTTC. Translating it yields CASSFRTGALSAYEQYF.

This sequence joins TRBV5-6 and TRBJ1-2; D gene uncertain. This CDR3 has 17 residues. Germline-derived CDR1 and CDR2 are SGHDT and YYEEEE. V lost 0 bases and J lost 0, with 15 bases in between. CDR3 in DNA: TGTGCCAGCAGCTTGGAAGACTCCATAAATTCTAACTATGGCTACACCTTC. Protein: CASSLEDSINSNYGYTF.

This clone showed up just a few times. V gene TRBV19 combines with J gene TRBJ2-7; 15 positions agree with TRBD2. In germline, CDR1 is LNHDA, CDR2 SQIVND (reference sequence). The length of the CDR3 is 19 residues. J was trimmed by 2 bases and V by 3 bases; bases with no gene match: 11. CDR3 coding DNA: TGTGCCAGTAGTATGCTCGCAGCAGGACTAGCGGGGGGGACCTACGAGCAGTACTTC. Amino acid sequence: CASSMLAAGLAGGTYEQYF.

This clone was observed a handful of times. The chain employs TRBV5-1 and TRBJ1-2, with TRBD1 identical over 10 bases. The ends lost 5 bases at V and 5 bases at J; junction bases unmatched: 6. Germline V gene sequence: CDR1 SGHRS, CDR2 YFSETQ. The CDR3 is made up of 14 amino acids. The CDR3 reads CASSSGQGVYGYTF. The CDR3 DNA is TGCGCCAGCAGTTCCGGACAGGGGGTTTATGGCTACACCTTC. Full variable domain (outside the CDR3, taken from reference TRBV5-1 and TRBJ1-2): KAGVTQTPRYLIKTRGQQVTLSCSPISGHRSVSWYQQTPGQGLQFLFEYFSETQRNKGNFPGRFSGRQFSNSRSEMNVSTLELGDSALYLCASSSGQGVYGYTFGSGTRLTVV.

This clone was observed a few times. This chain links TRBV11-2 with TRBJ1-1; 11 positions match TRBD1. Germline lookup yields CDR1 SGHAT and CDR2 FQNNGV. CDR3 length: 17 amino acids. After removal of 4 bases from V and 3 bases from J, the junction contained 10 bases not matched to a gene. CDR3 nucleotides: TGTGCCAGCAGCTCAGGACAGGGGGCTAGCTCGGACACTGAAGCTTTCTTT. It yields the protein CASSSGQGASSDTEAFF.